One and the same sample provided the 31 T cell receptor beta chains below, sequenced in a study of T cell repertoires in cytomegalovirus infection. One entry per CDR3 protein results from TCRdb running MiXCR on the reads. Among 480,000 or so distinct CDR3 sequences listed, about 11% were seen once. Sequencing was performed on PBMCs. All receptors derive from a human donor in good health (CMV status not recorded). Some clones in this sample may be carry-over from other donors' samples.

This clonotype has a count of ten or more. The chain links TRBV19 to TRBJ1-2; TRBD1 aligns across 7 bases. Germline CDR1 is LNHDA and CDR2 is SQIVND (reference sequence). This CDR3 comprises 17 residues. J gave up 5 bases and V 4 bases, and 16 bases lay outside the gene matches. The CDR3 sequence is CASSTYRTGPMWYGYTF. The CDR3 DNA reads TGTGCCAGTAGTACCTATAGGACAGGTCCAATGTGGTATGGCTACACCTTC.

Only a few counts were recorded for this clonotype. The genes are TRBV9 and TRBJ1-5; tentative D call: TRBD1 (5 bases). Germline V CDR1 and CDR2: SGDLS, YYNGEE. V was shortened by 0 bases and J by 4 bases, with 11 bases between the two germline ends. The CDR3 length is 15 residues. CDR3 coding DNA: TGTGCCAGCAGCGTAGAGGGGAACGCGAATCAGCCCCAGCATTTT. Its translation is CASSVEGNANQPQHF.

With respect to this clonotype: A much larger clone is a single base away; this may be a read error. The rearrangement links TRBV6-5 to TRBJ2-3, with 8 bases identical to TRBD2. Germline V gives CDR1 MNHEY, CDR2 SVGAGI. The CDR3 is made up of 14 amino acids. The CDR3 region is CASYGGGRTDMQYF. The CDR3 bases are TGTGCCAGCTACGGGGGGGGGCGCACAGATATGCAGTATTTT.

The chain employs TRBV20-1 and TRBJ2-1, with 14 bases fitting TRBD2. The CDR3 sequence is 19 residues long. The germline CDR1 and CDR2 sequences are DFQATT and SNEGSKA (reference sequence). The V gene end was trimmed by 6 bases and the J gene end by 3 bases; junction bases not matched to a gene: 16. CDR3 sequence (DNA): TGCAGTGCCGCTGGGTGGGGACTAGCGGGGGAAAGGGGCTACAATGAGCAGTTCTTC. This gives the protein CSAAGWGLAGERGYNEQFF.

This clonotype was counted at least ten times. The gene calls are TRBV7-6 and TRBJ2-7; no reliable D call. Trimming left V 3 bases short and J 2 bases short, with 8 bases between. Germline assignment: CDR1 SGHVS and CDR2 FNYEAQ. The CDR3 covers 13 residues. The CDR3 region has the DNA TGTGCCAGCAGCTTCGGTGAAGCCTACGAGCAGTACTTC. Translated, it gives CASSFGEAYEQYF. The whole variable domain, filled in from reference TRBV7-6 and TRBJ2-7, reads GAGVSQSPRYKVTKRGQDVALRCDPISGHVSLYWYRQALGQGPEFLTYFNYEAQQDKSGLPNDRFSAERPEGSISTLTIQRTEQRDSAMYRCASSFGEAYEQYFGPGTRLTVT.

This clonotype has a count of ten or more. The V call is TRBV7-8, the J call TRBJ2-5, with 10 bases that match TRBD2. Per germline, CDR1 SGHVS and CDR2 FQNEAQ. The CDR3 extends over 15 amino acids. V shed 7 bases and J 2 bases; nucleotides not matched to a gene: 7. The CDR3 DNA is TGTGCCAGCATCGGAGCGGGAGGGGGACAAGAGACCCAGTACTTC. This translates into CASIGAGGGQETQYF.

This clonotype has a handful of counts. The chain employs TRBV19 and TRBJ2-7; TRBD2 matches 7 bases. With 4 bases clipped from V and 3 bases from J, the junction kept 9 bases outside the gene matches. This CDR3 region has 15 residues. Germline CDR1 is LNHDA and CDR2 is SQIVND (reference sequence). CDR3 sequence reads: CASSTSSGYYYEQYF. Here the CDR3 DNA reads TGTGCCAGTAGTACCTCTAGCGGATACTACTACGAGCAGTACTTC.

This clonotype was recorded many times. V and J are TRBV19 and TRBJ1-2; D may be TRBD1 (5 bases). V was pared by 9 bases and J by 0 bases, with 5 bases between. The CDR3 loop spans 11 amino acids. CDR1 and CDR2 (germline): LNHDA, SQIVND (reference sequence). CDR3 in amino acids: CARTANYGYTF. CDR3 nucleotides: TGTGCCAGGACAGCTAACTATGGCTACACCTTC.

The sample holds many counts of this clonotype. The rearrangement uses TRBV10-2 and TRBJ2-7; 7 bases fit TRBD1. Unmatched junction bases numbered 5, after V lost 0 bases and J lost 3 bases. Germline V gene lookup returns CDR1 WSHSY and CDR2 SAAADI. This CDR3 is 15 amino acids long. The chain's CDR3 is CASSESPRQGYEQYF. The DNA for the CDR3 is TGCGCCAGCAGTGAGTCTCCTCGACAGGGCTACGAGCAGTACTTC.

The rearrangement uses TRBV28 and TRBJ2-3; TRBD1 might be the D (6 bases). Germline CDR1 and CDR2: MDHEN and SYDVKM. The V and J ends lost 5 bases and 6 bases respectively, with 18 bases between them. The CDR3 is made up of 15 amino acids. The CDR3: CASSGGQDLPDTQYF. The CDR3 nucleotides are TGTGCCAGCAGTGGGGGACAAGACTTACCGGATACGCAGTATTTT.

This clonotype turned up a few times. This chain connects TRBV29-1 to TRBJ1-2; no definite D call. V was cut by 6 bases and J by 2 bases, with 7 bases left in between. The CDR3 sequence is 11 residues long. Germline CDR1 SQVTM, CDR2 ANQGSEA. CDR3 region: CSVHGNYGYTF. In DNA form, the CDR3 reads TGCAGCGTCCATGGCAACTATGGCTACACCTTC.

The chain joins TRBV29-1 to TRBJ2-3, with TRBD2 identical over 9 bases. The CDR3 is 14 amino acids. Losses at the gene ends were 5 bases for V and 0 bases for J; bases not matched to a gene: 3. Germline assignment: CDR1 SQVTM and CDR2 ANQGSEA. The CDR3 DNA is TGCAGCGTTAGCGGGAGGTTCAGCACAGATACGCAGTATTTT. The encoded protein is CSVSGRFSTDTQYF.

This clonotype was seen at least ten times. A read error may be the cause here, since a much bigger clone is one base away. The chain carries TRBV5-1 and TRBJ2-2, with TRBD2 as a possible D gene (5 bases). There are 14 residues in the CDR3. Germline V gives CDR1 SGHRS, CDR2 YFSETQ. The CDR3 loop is CASSLEGNTGELFF. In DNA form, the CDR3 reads TGTGCCAGCAGCTTAGAGGGGAACACCGGGGAGCTGTTTTTT.

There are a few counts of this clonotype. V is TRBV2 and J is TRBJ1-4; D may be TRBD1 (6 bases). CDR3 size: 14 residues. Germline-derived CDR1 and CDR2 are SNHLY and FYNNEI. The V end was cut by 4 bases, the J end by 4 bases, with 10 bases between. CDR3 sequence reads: CASSGTVGNEKLFF. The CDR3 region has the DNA TGTGCCAGCAGTGGGACAGTTGGTAATGAAAAACTGTTTTTT.

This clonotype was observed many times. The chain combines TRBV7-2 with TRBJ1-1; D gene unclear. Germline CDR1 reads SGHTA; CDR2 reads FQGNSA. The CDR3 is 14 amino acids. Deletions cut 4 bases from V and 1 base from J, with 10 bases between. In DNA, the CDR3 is TGTGCCAGCAGCTCGAGAAGAGGGAACACTGAAGCTTTCTTT. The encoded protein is CASSSRRGNTEAFF. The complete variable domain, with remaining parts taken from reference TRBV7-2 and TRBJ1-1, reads GAGVSQSPSNKVTEKGKDVELRCDPISGHTALYWYRQSLGQGLEFLIYFQGNSAPDKSGLPSDRFSAERTGGSVSTLTIQRTQQEDSAVYLCASSSRRGNTEAFFGQGTRLTVV.

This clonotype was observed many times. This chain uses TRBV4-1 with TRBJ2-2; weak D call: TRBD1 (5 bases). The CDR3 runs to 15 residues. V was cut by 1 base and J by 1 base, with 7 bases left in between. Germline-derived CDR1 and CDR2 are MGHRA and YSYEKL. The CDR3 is CASSQGGWNTGELFF. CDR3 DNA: TGCGCCAGCAGCCAAGGGGGCTGGAACACCGGGGAGCTGTTTTTT.

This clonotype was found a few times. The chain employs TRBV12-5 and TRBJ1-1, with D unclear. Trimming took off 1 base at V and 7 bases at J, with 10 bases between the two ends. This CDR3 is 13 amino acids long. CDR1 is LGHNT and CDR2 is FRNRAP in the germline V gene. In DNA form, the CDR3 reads TGTGCTAGTGGTTTGGCCGCGACGGATGAAGCTTTCTTT. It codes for CASGLAATDEAFF. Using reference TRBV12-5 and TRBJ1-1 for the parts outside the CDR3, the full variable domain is DARVTQTPRHKVTEMGQEVTMRCQPILGHNTVFWYRQTMMQGLELLAYFRNRAPLDDSGMPKDRFSAEMPDATLATLKIQPSEPRDSAVYFCASGLAATDEAFFGQGTRLTVV.

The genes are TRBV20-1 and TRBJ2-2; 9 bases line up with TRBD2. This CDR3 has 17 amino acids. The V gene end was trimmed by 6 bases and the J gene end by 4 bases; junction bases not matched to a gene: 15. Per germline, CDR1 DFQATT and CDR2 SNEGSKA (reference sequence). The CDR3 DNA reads TGCAGTGCCTCCTTTGTTAGCGGGAGTTACGGCACCGGGGAGCTGTTTTTT. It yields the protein CSASFVSGSYGTGELFF.

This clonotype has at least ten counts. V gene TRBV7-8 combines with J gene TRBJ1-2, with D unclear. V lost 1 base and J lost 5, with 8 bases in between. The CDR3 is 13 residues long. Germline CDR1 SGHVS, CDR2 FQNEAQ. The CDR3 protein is CASSLVEDYGYTF. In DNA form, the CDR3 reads TGTGCCAGCAGCTTAGTAGAAGATTATGGCTACACCTTC.

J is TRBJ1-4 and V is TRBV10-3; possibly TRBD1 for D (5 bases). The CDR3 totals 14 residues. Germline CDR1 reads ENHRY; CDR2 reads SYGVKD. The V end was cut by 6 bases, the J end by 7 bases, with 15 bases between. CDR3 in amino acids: CAISDSSSGEKLFF. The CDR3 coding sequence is TGTGCCATCAGCGACAGCTCCTCTGGTGAAAAACTGTTTTTT.

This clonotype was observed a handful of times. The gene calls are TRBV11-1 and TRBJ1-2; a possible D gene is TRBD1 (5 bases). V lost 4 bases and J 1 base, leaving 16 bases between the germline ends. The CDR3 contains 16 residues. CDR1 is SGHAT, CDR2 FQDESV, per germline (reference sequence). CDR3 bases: TGTGCCAGCAGCTCGGATCATGAGGGACTTAACTATGGCTACACCTTC. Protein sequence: CASSSDHEGLNYGYTF.

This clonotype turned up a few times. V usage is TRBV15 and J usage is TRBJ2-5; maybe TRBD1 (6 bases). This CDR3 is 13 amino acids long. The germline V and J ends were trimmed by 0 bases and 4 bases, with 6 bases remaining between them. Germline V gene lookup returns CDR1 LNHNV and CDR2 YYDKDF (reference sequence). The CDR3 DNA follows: TGTGCCACCAGCAGAGAACAGGGAGAGACCCAGTACTTC. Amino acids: CATSREQGETQYF.

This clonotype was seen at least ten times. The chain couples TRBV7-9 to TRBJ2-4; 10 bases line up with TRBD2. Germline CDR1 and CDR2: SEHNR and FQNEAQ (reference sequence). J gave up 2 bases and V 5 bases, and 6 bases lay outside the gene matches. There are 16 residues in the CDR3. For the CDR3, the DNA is TGTGCCAGCAGCGACAAGCGGGGGGGCCCCAAAAACATTCAGTACTTC. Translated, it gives CASSDKRGGPKNIQYF.

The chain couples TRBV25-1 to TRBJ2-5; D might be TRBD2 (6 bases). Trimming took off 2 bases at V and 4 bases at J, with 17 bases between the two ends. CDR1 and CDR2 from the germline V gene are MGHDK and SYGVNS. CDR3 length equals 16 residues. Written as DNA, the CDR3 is TGTGCCAGCAGTGAAATTGGTGGACGGAGGGTAGAGACCCAGTACTTC. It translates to CASSEIGGRRVETQYF. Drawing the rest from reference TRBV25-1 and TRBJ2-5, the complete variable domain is EADIYQTPRYLVIGTGKKITLECSQTMGHDKMYWYQQDPGMELHLIHYSYGVNSTEKGDLSSESTVSRIRTEHFPLTLESARPSHTSQYLCASSEIGGRRVETQYFGPGTRLLVL.

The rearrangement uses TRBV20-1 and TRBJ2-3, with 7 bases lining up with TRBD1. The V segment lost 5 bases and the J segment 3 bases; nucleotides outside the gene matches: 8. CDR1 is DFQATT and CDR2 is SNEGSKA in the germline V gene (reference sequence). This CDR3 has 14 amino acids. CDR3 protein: CSAGRQGGTDTQYF. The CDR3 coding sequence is TGCAGTGCTGGACGACAGGGTGGGACAGATACGCAGTATTTT.

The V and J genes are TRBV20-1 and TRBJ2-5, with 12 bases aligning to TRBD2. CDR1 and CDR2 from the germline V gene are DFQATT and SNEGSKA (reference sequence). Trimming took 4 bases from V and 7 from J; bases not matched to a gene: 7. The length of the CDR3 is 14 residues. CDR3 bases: TGCAGTGCTATAGCGGGACTAGCGGGCTGGACCCAGTACTTC. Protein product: CSAIAGLAGWTQYF.

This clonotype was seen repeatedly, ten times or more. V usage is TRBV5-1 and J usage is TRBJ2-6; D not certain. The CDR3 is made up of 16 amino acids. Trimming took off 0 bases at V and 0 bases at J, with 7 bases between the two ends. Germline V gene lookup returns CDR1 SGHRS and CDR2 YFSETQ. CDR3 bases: TGCGCCAGCAGCTTGGAAGGGTTCTCTGGGGCCAACGTCCTGACTTTC. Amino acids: CASSLEGFSGANVLTF.

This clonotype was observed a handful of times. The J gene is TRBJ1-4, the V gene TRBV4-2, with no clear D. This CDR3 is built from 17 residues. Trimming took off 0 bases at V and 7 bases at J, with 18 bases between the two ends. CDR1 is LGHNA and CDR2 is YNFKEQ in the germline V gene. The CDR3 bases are TGTGCCAGCAGCCAAGAGCCTACGAGGGTCTTGGGTGAAAAACTGTTTTTT. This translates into CASSQEPTRVLGEKLFF.

The CDR3 region is CASRQGGMNTEAFF. DNA for the CDR3: TGTGCCAGCAGACAAGGGGGGATGAACACTGAAGCTTTCTTT. This chain joins TRBV28 and TRBJ1-1; maybe TRBD1 (6 bases). The CDR3 sequence is 14 residues long. Trimming stripped 6 bases from V and 0 bases from J, with 11 bases between. Per germline, CDR1 MDHEN and CDR2 SYDVKM.

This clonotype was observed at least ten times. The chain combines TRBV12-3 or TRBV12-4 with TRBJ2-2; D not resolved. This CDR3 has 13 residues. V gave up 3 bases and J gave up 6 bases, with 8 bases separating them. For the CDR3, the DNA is TGTGCCAGCAGTTTGGTGGAGTCCGGGGAGCTGTTTTTT. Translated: CASSLVESGELFF.

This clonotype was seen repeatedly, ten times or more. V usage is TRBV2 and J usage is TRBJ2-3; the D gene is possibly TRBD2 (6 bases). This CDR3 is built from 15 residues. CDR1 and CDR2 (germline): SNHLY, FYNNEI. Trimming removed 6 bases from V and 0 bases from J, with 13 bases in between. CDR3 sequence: CASSRRGSSTDTQYF. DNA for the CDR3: TGTGCCAGCAGCCGTCGGGGGTCTAGCACAGATACGCAGTATTTT.